This T cell receptor beta chain was recorded in a study of OX40 agonist ivuxolimab in advanced cancers. Overall study: Intravenous ivuxolimab at 0.01 to 10 mg/kg was given to patients every 2 weeks. Among those treated, three patients had partial responses, one with hepatocellular carcinoma and two with cutaneous melanoma. Study findings and constraints: At 0.1-3.0 mg/kg, partial responders had clonal expansion among the lowest observed.

V was shortened by 5 bases and J by 0 bases, with 14 bases between the two germline ends. CDR1 and CDR2 (germline): ENHRY, SYGVKD. The CDR3 sequence is 16 residues long. TCRdb keeps only in-frame clones here, not all; method: immunoSEQ multiplex PCR. There are around 82,000 clones in the sample; around 88% occur only once, and less than 0.85% lies in the top ten. Details on this clone: Antigen specificity is unknown.

The sample was CD4+ or CD8+ T cells sorted from blood, taken in a trial of the OX40 agonist ivuxolimab. This receptor was taken from an adult with an advanced solid tumor such as melanoma, head and neck, liver or kidney cancer. The chain has TRBV10-3 and TRBJ2-1; the D gene could be TRBD1 or TRBD2 (5 bases each). The CDR3 sequence: CAISKERGRSYNEQFF. CDR3 DNA: TGTGCCATCAGTAAAGAACGGGGCCGCTCCTACAATGAGCAGTTCTTC.